The present TCR beta chain was sequenced within a study of CD8 T cells in Susac syndrome (dated by TCRdb to between 2018 and 2021). In terms of the full investigation: The study used repertoire sequencing to test whether antigen drove CD8+ T cell activation and differentiation in Susac syndrome. CD8+ T cell repertoire clonality was compared between some 12 healthy donors, approximately 14 Susac syndrome patients and around 15 multiple sclerosis patients.

As concerns this clonotype: Its antigen has not been determined. No per-base quality is available; no much larger clone lies one base away.

The CDR3 spans 20 residues, from the cysteine through the phenylalanine. The only DNA kept is the CDR3, 60 bases in frame from the first base. The V end gives up 6 bases and the J end 0 bases, leaving 16 bases in the junction not matched to a gene. The investigation overall reported the following: The study acknowledged that relatively few individuals were included in the TCR sequencing and HLA analysis.

Peripheral blood CD8+ and CD4+ T cells from healthy donors, Susac syndrome patients and multiple sclerosis patients were profiled using high-throughput TCR beta sequencing. The multiple sclerosis controls were treatment-naive patients who had stable or active relapsing-remitting disease and met the revised McDonald criteria. Bulk CD8+ and CD4+ T cells were purified magnetically by negative isolation, whereas CD8+ TEMRA cells were enriched by FACS. Blood was drawn into EDTA tubes, processed within 24 hours, and PBMCs were isolated by density gradient centrifugation. PBMCs destined for TCR sequencing were cryopreserved in liquid nitrogen and later thawed in a 37 °C water bath. A purity of at least 90% was achieved for sorted or isolated CD4+, CD8+ and CD8+ TEMRA cells. RNA was extracted using the RNeasy kit, and about 0.45 to 1 microgram was reverse transcribed with random hexamers. The immunoSEQ multiplex PCR assay, which covers 54 Vbeta and 13 Jbeta segments, was used to amplify TCR beta CDR3 regions. Bias from PCR amplification was corrected by using a synthetic template baseline for primer optimization and for computational correction. For the original study's pipeline: Reads were assigned to V, D and J genes according to IMGT and analyzed in immunoSEQ Analyzer, with only productive sequences retained. Clonality was computed as one minus Shannon entropy normalized by log2 of the number of productive unique sequences. Public and private clones were assessed among the 100 most prevalent clones of each patient and control. Clones were defined as Susac-specific if absent from the healthy and MS cohorts, from 1052 published viral clones and from other ImmuneACCESS disease sequences. TCRdb trimmed the raw reads at Q25, called clones with MiXCR and kept productive beta chains. Every entry covers one CDR3 protein and lists the most common genes and DNA from its rows. The V and J calls and clone size are TCRdb's, not the authors'. The sample profile shows 250,000 to 300,000 distinct CDR3 sequences; roughly 84% of them were found once. The leading ten clones occupy over 0.095% of the sample.

The clonotype comes from a human donor with multiple sclerosis. Sample: CD8+ T cells from PBMCs. This chain is built from TRBV12-3 or TRBV12-4 and TRBJ2-6; TRBD1 aligns with 8 central bases. The DNA is as follows: TGTGCCAGCAGGGGCGGACAGGGATTCACCTCCAGCTCTGGGGCCAACGTCCTGACTTTC. The resulting protein is CASRGGQGFTSSSGANVLTF.